The 13 T cell receptor beta chains listed next were all sequenced from one sample in a study of blood T cell repertoires in COVID-19. Profiled with immunoSEQ multiplex PCR; TCRdb holds only in-frame clones, not every one. The sample holds roughly 34,000 clones, around 90% seen once. The specimen was peripheral blood. The source is a woman in her seventies with active COVID-19.

The chain has TRBV11-1 and TRBJ2-1; D possibly corresponds to TRBD2 (5 bases). Germline CDR1 and CDR2: SGHAT and FQDESV (reference sequence). The CDR3 is 14 amino acids. V was shortened by 3 bases and J by 7 bases, with 13 bases between the two germline ends. CDR3 nucleotides: TGTGCCAGCAGCTTGTTCGGGGTAAAAAATGAGCAGTTCTTC. It is translated as CASSLFGVKNEQFF.

This clone was found once. The V gene is TRBV3-1 (or the pseudogene TRBV3-2), the J gene TRBJ1-1, with D unresolved. Germline loops: CDR1 LGHDT, CDR2 YNNKEL (reference sequence). The V end was cut by 5 bases, the J end by 4 bases, with 17 bases between. CDR3 size: 15 residues. CDR3 nucleotide sequence: TGTGCCAGCAGCACATTTTCACAACGGGGCACTGAAGCTTTCTTT. Amino acid sequence: CASSTFSQRGTEAFF.

The chain carries TRBV7-8 and TRBJ2-5; D is ambiguous. Between the trimmed V and J ends, which lost 5 bases and 1 base, there was a span of 8 bases. This CDR3 has 13 amino acids. Germline V lookup: CDR1 SGHVS, CDR2 FQNEAQ. This chain's CDR3 is CASSPFFQETQYF. In DNA, the CDR3 is TGTGCCAGCAGCCCTTTCTTCCAAGAGACCCAGTACTTC.

The chain joins TRBV9 to TRBJ2-5, with 9 bases matching TRBD2. The CDR3 is made up of 14 amino acids. J lost 5 bases, V lost 4 bases, and 6 bases had no gene match. CDR1 and CDR2 (germline): SGDLS, YYNGEE. The CDR3 sequence: CASSSAGGWETQYF. The CDR3 DNA follows: TGTGCCAGCAGCTCCGCGGGGGGGTGGGAGACCCAGTACTTC.

This rearrangement joins TRBV28 to TRBJ1-2; 8 nucleotides align to TRBD1. The CDR3 loop spans 14 amino acids. The V segment lost 3 bases and the J segment 8 bases; nucleotides outside the gene matches: 8. In germline, CDR1 is MDHEN, CDR2 SYDVKM. DNA for the CDR3: TGTGCCAGCAGTTTCGGACAGGGATGGAGCGGCTACACCTTC. Residues: CASSFGQGWSGYTF.

The genes are TRBV2 and TRBJ2-1, with TRBD1 matching over 7 bases. The germline gives CDR1 SNHLY, CDR2 FYNNEI. The trim removed 2 bases at V and 4 bases at J, leaving 8 bases unmatched. This CDR3 contains 16 residues. This CDR3 reads CASSERRQGDYNEQFF. The CDR3 nucleotides are TGTGCCAGCAGTGAAAGACGACAGGGAGATTACAATGAGCAGTTCTTC. The entire variable domain, with the rest obtained from reference TRBV2 and TRBJ2-1, is as follows: EPEVTQTPSHQVTQMGQEVILRCVPISNHLYFYWYRQILGQKVEFLVSFYNNEISEKSEIFDDQFSVERPDGSNFTLKIRSTKLEDSAMYFCASSERRQGDYNEQFFGPGTRLTVL.

This sequence joins TRBV5-4 and TRBJ2-3; D gene ambiguous. Trimming cost V 0 bases and J 3 bases, with 8 bases left between them. Germline CDR1 and CDR2: SGHNT and YYREEE (reference sequence). The CDR3 sequence is 14 residues long. CDR3 coding DNA: TGTGCCAGCAGCTTGGACCCACTGACAGATACGCAGTATTTT. This translates into CASSLDPLTDTQYF.

This rearrangement joins TRBV6-5 to TRBJ2-3; no clear D gene. Trimming removed 0 bases at V and 0 bases at J, with 10 bases between. Germline V CDR1 and CDR2: MNHEY, SVGAGI. The CDR3 consists of 16 residues. The CDR3, as DNA: TGTGCCAGCAGTTACTCGCGTAGCCCTAGCACAGATACGCAGTATTTT. Amino acids: CASSYSRSPSTDTQYF.

The CDR3 bases are TGTGCCACCAGCAGAGACAACGAGGTTAATGAAAAACTGTTTTTT. This encodes CATSRDNEVNEKLFF. The V and J genes are TRBV15 and TRBJ1-4; D call uncertain. The V end was cut by 0 bases, the J end by 4 bases, with 9 bases between. The CDR3 loop spans 15 amino acids. The germline V gene encodes CDR1 LNHNV and CDR2 YYDKDF (reference sequence).

The chain has TRBV6-4 and TRBJ2-3, with D possibly being TRBD1 (5 bases). Trimming cost V 6 bases and J 1 base, with 14 bases left between them. CDR1 is MRHNA, CDR2 SNTAGT, per germline. The CDR3 runs to 15 residues. The CDR3 here is CASSRRGAGTDTQYF. The CDR3 bases are TGTGCCAGCAGCCGACGTGGGGCAGGCACAGATACGCAGTATTTT.

This chain connects TRBV6-6 to TRBJ2-3; TRBD2 matches at 11 bases. The CDR3 runs 16 residues. Germline V gene data show CDR1 as MNHNY and CDR2 as SVGAGI (reference sequence). V dropped 4 bases and J dropped 5; count of bases not matched to a gene: 8. CDR3 DNA: TGTGCCAGCAGTTTTCCCCAACTAGCGGGGGAAGATACGCAGTATTTT. Protein product: CASSFPQLAGEDTQYF.

The V gene is TRBV16, the J gene TRBJ2-2, with D uncertain. From germline, CDR1 is KGHSY and CDR2 FQNENV. The length of the CDR3 is 15 residues. The germline V and J ends were trimmed by 0 bases and 0 bases, with 5 bases remaining between them. The CDR3 region is CASSQSGSNTGELFF. The DNA for the CDR3 is TGTGCCAGCAGCCAATCTGGCTCGAACACCGGGGAGCTGTTTTTT.

This clone was detected once. The chain carries TRBV6-5 and TRBJ1-1; tentative D call: TRBD1 (6 bases). Germline V gene sequence: CDR1 MNHEY, CDR2 SVGAGI. CDR3 length: 12 amino acids. The germline V and J ends were trimmed by 2 bases and 8 bases, with 9 bases remaining between them. The CDR3 reads CASSYGGHEAFF. The CDR3 nucleotides read TGTGCCAGCAGTTACGGGGGCCACGAAGCTTTCTTT.